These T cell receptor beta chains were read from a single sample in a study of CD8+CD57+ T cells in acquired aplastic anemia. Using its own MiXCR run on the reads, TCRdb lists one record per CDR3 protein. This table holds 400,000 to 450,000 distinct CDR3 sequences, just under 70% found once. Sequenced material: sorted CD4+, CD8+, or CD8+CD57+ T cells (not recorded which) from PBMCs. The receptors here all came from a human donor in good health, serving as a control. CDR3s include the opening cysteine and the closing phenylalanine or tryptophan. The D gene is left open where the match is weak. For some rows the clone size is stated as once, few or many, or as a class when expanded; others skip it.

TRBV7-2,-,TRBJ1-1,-,TGTGCCAGCAGCTCCCAGGGAGGGGATCAGCCTGAGCATTTCTTT,CASSSQGGDQPEHFF
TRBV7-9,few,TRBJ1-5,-,TGTGCCAGCAGCTTATACCCGGGACCATATAGCAATCAGCCCCAGCATTTT,CASSLYPGPYSNQPQHF
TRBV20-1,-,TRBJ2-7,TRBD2,TGCAGTGCTAGACGGGCTAGCGGGAGCAACGAGCAGTACTTC,CSARRASGSNEQYF
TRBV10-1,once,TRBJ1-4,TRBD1,TGCGCCAGCACAGAGAGACAGGGTAATGAAAAACTGTTTTTT,CASTERQGNEKLFF
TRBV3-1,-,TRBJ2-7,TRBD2,TGTGCCAGCAGCACACCGGGACTAGCGGGGGGGCGGGTGGTTTACGAGCAGTACTTC,CASSTPGLAGGRVVYEQYF
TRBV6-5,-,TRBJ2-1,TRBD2,TGTGCCATGAAGAAGCGGGGGACCAATGAGCAGTTCTTC,CAMKKRGTNEQFF
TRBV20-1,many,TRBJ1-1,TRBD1,TGCAGTGCTAGAGGGGGACAGATGGGAGAAGCTTTCTTT,CSARGGQMGEAFF
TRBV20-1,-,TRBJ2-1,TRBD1,TGCAGCCAAGGACAGGGGACCTACAATGAGCAGTTCTTC,CSQGQGTYNEQFF
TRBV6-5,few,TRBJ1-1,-,TGTGCCAGCAGTTACGACCCCAAGGGGCGGTACACTGAAGCTTTCTTT,CASSYDPKGRYTEAFF
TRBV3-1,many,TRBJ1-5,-,TGTGCCAGCAGCCAAGAGGGACCGAGCTATAGCAATCAGCCCCAGCATTTT,CASSQEGPSYSNQPQHF
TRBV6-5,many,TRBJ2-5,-,TGTGCCAGCGCCGCCGCGGGTGCGGTGGTTAAGGAGACCCAGTACTTC,CASAAAGAVVKETQYF
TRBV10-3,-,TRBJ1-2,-,TGTGCCATCAGTGTCAGTGGATATGGCTACACCTTC,CAISVSGYGYTF
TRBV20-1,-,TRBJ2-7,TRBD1,TGCAGTGCTCTAAGGGACAGGACATACGAGCAGTACTTC,CSALRDRTYEQYF
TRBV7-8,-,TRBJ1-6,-,TGTGCCAGCAGCTTAGTTGTCAGGACTTATTCACCCCTCCACTTT,CASSLVVRTYSPLHF
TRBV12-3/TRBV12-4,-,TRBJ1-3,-,TGCGCCAGCAGGGTCTCTGGAAACACCATATATTTT,CASRVSGNTIYF
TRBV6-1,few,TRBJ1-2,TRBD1,TGTGCCAGCAGGGACCCACAGGGGGCTTGGGGCTACACCTTC,CASRDPQGAWGYTF
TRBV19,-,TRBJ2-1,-,TGTGCCAGTATCTCGGAATACAGCCCGAATAAAGGGACTTACAATGAGCAGTTCTTC,CASISEYSPNKGTYNEQFF
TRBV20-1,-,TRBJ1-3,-,TGCAGTGCTAGCGAGCTCAACCTCTCCTCTGCTGGAAACACCATATATTTT,CSASELNLSSAGNTIYF
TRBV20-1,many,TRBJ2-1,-,TGCAGTGCTAGAGCTACGGCCTACAATGAGCAGTTCTTC,CSARATAYNEQFF
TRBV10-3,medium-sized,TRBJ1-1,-,TGTGCCATCAGTGAGGAGGTGAACACTGAAGCTTTCTTT,CAISEEVNTEAFF
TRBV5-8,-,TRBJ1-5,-,TGTGCCAGCTGCCCACAAGGCAGGGATCAGCCCCAGCATTTT,CASCPQGRDQPQHF